This is a list of T cell receptor beta chains from one sample in a study of cytomegalovirus exposure and HLA in healthy donors. TCRdb keeps only in-frame clones here, not all; method: immunoSEQ multiplex PCR. The sample lists 100,000 or so clones, approximately 71% seen once, with 9.6% in the top ten. The source material was PBMCs. The receptors come from a male donor in good health and CMV-seropositive. Both conserved end residues are part of each CDR3. Fields, in order: D gene, V gene, clone size, CDR3 protein. A D gene is named only where the DNA matches it firmly. Size is omitted from some rows. Given values are once, few, many or a class for expanded clones.

D: TRBD1; V: TRBV7-9; size: -; CDR3: CASSLSTGVDEQFF
D: -; V: TRBV15; size: few; CDR3: CATSRGGGRSYEQYF
D: -; V: TRBV2; size: -; CDR3: CASSYGGPSYEQYF
D: -; V: TRBV10-3; size: -; CDR3: CAIMTTVNTGELFF
D: TRBD1; V: TRBV10-3; size: few; CDR3: CAFSGTVNTGELFF
D: TRBD2; V: TRBV5-8; size: -; CDR3: CASSLGLAGAYEQYF
D: TRBD2; V: TRBV7-2; size: -; CDR3: CASSLTSGSSVEQYF
D: -; V: TRBV5-4; size: -; CDR3: CASSLGRGGYEQYF
D: TRBD2; V: TRBV10-3; size: -; CDR3: CAITEGTSGNEQFF
D: -; V: TRBV18; size: once; CDR3: CASSPSQETQYF
D: -; V: TRBV5-6; size: -; CDR3: CASSLFSRYEQYF
D: TRBD2; V: TRBV23-1; size: -; CDR3: CASRREGYEQYF
D: TRBD2; V: TRBV7-8; size: -; CDR3: CASSLKRRSAGRTYEQYF
D: TRBD1; V: TRBV11-2; size: -; CDR3: CASSHPDRGDHYEQYF
D: -; V: TRBV7-7; size: -; CDR3: CASSLRDGGGEQFF
D: -; V: TRBV4-1; size: -; CDR3: CASRDSTAQETQYF
D: -; V: TRBV7-3; size: -; CDR3: CASSSQWNTEAFF
D: -; V: TRBV7-9; size: -; CDR3: CASSLTGGTGANVLTF
D: -; V: TRBV19; size: -; CDR3: CASSEGEQFF
D: TRBD2; V: TRBV7-2; size: -; CDR3: CASSLVAGGPREQYF
D: TRBD2; V: TRBV11-3; size: -; CDR3: CASSLDQGGTSKDNEQFF
D: -; V: TRBV11-2; size: -; CDR3: CASSLDRDEQYF
D: TRBD1; V: TRBV6-1; size: -; CDR3: CATAPGQGPYEQYF
D: TRBD2; V: TRBV28; size: few; CDR3: CASARLAGLNNEQFF
D: -; V: TRBV29-1; size: -; CDR3: CSVAVSYNEQFF
D: -; V: TRBV21-1; size: -; CDR3: CASSKWDRRAYEQYF
D: TRBD2; V: TRBV2; size: once; CDR3: CASRPGLAAYNEQFF
D: TRBD1; V: TRBV10-3; size: few; CDR3: CAISESGQGSEAFF
D: -; V: TRBV6-1; size: -; CDR3: CASSLLQGQGTQYF
D: -; V: TRBV7-8; size: -; CDR3: CASSFAAQRRPSYEQYF
D: -; V: TRBV13; size: few; CDR3: CASSFARGYRDEQYF